The clone carrying this T cell receptor (beta chain) has a single count. The record originates from a study of shared clonotypes between healthy human individuals. V gave up 7 bases and J gave up 2 bases, with 17 bases separating them. The CDR3 consists of 16 residues. Germline-derived CDR1 and CDR2 are MDHEN and SYDVKM. Clones were sequenced by immunoSEQ multiplex PCR, and TCRdb holds only the in-frame ones, with some missing. In the table there are 150,000 to 200,000 clones, approximately 61% of which are singletons. The sequenced material came from memory CD4+ T cells sorted from blood. Noted subset: CD45RA-negative fraction. The genes are TRBV28 and TRBJ2-2, with D unresolved. The receptor's source is a man in his thirties or forties in good health. CDR3 sequence: CASIPSTKDNTGELFF. The CDR3, as DNA: TGTGCCAGCATTCCCTCGACAAAGGACAACACCGGGGAGCTGTTTTTT.